Ten or more counts support the clone carrying this T cell receptor beta chain. Its antigen is currently unknown. The data are from a study of breast tumors, draining lymph nodes, adjacent tissues. Germline lookup yields CDR1 SGHTA and CDR2 FQGTGA. V gave up 2 bases and J gave up 7 bases; unmatched junction bases: 7. The CDR3 runs 16 residues. Findings and limits, study-wide: Tumor repertoires ranked between lymph nodes and nontumor tissue in diversity, with V and J gene preferences.

TCRdb re-called the multiplex PCR reads through MiXCR, storing one row per CDR3 protein. The profile shows some 130,000 distinct CDR3 sequences, less than 25% of them singletons. Breast cancer patients provided tissue from their axillary draining lymph nodes. The rearrangement uses TRBV7-3 and TRBJ2-2; 10 bases map to TRBD2. This receptor was identified in a female donor with breast cancer. Some clones in this sample may be carry-over from other donors' samples. The sample taken for sequencing was axillary lymph node tissue. The CDR3 is CASSLEFRTSGGELFF. The CDR3 DNA is TGTGCCAGCAGCTTAGAATTCAGGACTAGCGGCGGGGAGCTGTTTTTT.